Listed below are T cell receptor beta chains from one sample, sequenced in a study of T cells in Graves' hyperthyroidism and ophthalmopathy. TCRdb re-derived calls from the multiplex PCR reads in MiXCR, one entry per CDR3 protein. In the table there are nearly 750,000 distinct CDR3 sequences, around 40% of which are singletons. Sequencing used blood. The receptors originated from a woman aged 40 to 49 with Graves' hyperthyroidism. Both conserved end residues are part of each CDR3. The order of the fields is D gene, CDR3 length, J gene, clone size, V gene, CDR3 DNA, CDR3 protein. The D gene is left open where the match is weak. Clone size, where shown, is once, few, many, or a class for clones that have expanded.

NA,12,TRBJ1-2,NA,TRBV12-3/TRBV12-4,TGTGCCAGCAACACAGGGCCCTCTGGCTACACCTTC,CASNTGPSGYTF
NA,16,TRBJ1-3,NA,TRBV12-3/TRBV12-4,TGTGCCAGCAGTTTTGATGGGTCGCACTCTGGAAACACCATATATTTT,CASSFDGSHSGNTIYF
NA,14,TRBJ2-5,many,TRBV12-3/TRBV12-4,TGTGCCAGCAGTTTATACTCGGTCCAAGAGACCCAGTACTTC,CASSLYSVQETQYF
TRBD1,12,TRBJ2-5,NA,TRBV29-1,TGCAGCCCCGGGACAGCAAGAGGGACCCAGTACTTC,CSPGTARGTQYF
TRBD1,13,TRBJ1-5,many,TRBV4-3,TGCGCCAGCAGCAAGGGACAGGGGCAGCCCCAGCATTTT,CASSKGQGQPQHF
TRBD1,17,TRBJ1-2,NA,TRBV24-1,TGTGCCAGCAGCTACTTCCCTCAAACAGGGGGCAAGGGACGCTACACCTTC,CASSYFPQTGGKGRYTF
TRBD1,13,TRBJ1-1,few,TRBV7-1,TGTGCCAGCAGGACTCAGGGGGCAGCTGAAGCTTTCTTT,CASRTQGAAEAFF
TRBD1,15,TRBJ1-5,few,TRBV4-3,TGCGCCAGCAGCCAAGATGGCAGGGGGGATCAGCCCCAGCATTTT,CASSQDGRGDQPQHF
TRBD1,15,TRBJ1-6,few,TRBV4-2,TGTGCCAGCAGCTTGGCCCGGACAGGGGGATCACCCCTCCACTTT,CASSLARTGGSPLHF
NA,14,TRBJ1-5,many,TRBV7-2,TGTGCCAGCAGCTTGGGACTGGTAGATCAGCCCCAGCATTTT,CASSLGLVDQPQHF